This T cell receptor (beta chain) came from a study of blood T cell repertoires in COVID-19. Only in-frame clones appear in the TCRdb table, and some are missing; sequencing was by immunoSEQ multiplex PCR. The sample has around 97,000 clones, more than 80% seen once. Between the trimmed V and J ends, which lost 2 bases and 0 bases, there was a span of 10 bases. Per the germline V gene, CDR1 is MNHNS and CDR2 is SASEGT. The CDR3 runs to 16 residues. Sequencing was done on a sample of peripheral blood. The clonotype comes from a woman aged 60-70 years with acute or convalescent COVID-19. The J gene is TRBJ2-2, the V gene TRBV6-1, with no clear D. The CDR3 sequence is CASSEHAVANTGELFF. The CDR3 region has the DNA TGTGCCAGCAGTGAACATGCGGTAGCGAACACCGGGGAGCTGTTTTTT.